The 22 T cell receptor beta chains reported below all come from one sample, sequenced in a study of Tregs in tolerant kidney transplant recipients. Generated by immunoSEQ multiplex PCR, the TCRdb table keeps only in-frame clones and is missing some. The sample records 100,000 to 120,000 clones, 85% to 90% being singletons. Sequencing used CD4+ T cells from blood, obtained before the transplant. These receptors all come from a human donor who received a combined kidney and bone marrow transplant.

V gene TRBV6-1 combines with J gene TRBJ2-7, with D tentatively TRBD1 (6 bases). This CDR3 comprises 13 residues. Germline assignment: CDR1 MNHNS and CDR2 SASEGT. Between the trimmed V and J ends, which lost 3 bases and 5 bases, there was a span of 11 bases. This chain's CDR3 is CASSEQGKDEQYF. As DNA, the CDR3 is TGTGCCAGCAGTGAGCAGGGGAAGGACGAGCAGTACTTC.

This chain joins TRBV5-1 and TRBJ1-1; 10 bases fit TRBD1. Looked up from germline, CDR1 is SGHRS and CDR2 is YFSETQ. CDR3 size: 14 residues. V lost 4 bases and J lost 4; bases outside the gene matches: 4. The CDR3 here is CASSPRQGATEAFF. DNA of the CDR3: TGCGCCAGCAGCCCAAGACAGGGGGCCACTGAAGCTTTCTTT.

The CDR3 here is CAWSRLRDSFGNTIYF. For the CDR3, the DNA is TGTGCCTGGAGTAGGCTCAGGGACAGTTTTGGAAACACCATATATTTT. The chain is built from TRBV30 and TRBJ1-3; TRBD1 matches 7 bases. The CDR3 is 16 amino acids. Losses at the gene ends were 2 bases for V and 3 bases for J; bases not matched to a gene: 10. The germline V gene encodes CDR1 GTSNPN and CDR2 SVGIG (reference sequence).

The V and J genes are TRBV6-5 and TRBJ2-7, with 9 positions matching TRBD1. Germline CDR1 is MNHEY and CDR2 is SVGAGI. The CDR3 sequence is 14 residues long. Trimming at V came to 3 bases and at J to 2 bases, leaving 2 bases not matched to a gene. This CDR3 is CASSYRTGAYEQYF. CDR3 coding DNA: TGTGCCAGCAGTTATAGGACAGGGGCCTACGAGCAGTACTTC.

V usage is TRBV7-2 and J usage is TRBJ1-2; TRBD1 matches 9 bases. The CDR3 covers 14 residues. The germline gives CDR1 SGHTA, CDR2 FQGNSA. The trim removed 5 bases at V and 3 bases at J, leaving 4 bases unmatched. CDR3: CASSTGGADYGYTF. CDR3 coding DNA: TGTGCCAGCAGCACAGGGGGCGCGGACTATGGCTACACCTTC.

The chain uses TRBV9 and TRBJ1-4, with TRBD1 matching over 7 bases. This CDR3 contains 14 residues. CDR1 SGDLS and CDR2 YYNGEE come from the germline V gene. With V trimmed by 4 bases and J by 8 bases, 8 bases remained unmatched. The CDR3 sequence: CASSPGQTKEKLFF. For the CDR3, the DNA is TGTGCCAGCAGCCCGGGACAGACCAAAGAAAAACTGTTTTTT.

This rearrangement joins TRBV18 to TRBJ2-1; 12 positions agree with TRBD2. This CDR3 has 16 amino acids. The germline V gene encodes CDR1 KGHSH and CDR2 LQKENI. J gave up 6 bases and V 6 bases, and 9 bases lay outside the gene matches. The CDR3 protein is CASSPRLAGAVNEQFF. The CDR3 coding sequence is TGTGCCAGCTCCCCCCGACTAGCGGGGGCGGTCAATGAGCAGTTCTTC.

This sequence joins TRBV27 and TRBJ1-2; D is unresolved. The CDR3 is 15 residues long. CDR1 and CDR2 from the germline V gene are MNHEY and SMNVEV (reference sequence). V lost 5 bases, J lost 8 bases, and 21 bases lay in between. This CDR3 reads CASSPGMGWVGGYTF. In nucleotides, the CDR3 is TGTGCCAGCAGTCCGGGGATGGGATGGGTGGGAGGCTACACCTTC.

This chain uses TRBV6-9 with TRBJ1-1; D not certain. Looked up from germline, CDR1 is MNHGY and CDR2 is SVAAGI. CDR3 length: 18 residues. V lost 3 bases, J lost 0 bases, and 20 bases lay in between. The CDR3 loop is CASSYEWRLSSMNTEAFF. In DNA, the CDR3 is TGTGCCAGCAGTTACGAGTGGAGGCTCTCCTCAATGAACACTGAAGCTTTCTTT.

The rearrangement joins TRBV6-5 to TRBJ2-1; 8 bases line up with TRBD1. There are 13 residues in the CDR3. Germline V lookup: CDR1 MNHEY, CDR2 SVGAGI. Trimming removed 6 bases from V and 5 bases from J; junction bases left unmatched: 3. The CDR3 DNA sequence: TGTGCCAGCAGGGCGACAGGGGACAATGAGCAGTTCTTC. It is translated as CASRATGDNEQFF.

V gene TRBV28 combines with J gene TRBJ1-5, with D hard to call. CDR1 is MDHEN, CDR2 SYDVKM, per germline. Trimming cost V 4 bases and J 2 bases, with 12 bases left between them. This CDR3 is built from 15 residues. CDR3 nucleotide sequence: TGTGCCAGCAGTTCAGGCAGGAGGGGCAATCAGCCCCAGCATTTT. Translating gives CASSSGRRGNQPQHF.

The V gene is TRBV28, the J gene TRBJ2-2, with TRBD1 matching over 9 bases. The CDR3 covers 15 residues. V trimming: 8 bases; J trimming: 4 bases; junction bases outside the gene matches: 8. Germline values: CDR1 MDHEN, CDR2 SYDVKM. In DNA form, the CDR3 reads TGTGCCAGCCAACAGGGGGCCGTCGGCACCGGGGAGCTGTTTTTT. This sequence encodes CASQQGAVGTGELFF.

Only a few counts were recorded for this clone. The DNA of the CDR3 is TGTGCCTGGAGCCTAGGCGGGAGGGAGACCCAGTACTTC. Amino acid sequence: CAWSLGGRETQYF. The chain carries TRBV30 and TRBJ2-5, with 8 bases fitting TRBD2. With 3 bases clipped from V and 5 bases from J, the junction kept 5 bases outside the gene matches. In germline, CDR1 is GTSNPN, CDR2 SVGIG (reference sequence). The CDR3 is made up of 13 amino acids.

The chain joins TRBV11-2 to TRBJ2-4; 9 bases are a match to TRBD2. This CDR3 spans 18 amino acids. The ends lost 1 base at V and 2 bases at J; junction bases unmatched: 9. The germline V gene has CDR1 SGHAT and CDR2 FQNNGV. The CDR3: CASSLGPNSGSPKNIQYF. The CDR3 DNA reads TGTGCCAGCAGCTTAGGACCCAATAGCGGGAGTCCCAAAAACATTCAGTACTTC.

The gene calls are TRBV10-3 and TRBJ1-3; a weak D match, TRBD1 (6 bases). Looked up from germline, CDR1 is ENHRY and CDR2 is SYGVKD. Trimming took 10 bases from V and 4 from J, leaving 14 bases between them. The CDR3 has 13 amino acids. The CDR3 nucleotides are TGTGCCACGACAGGTGGGGACGGAAACACCATATATTTT. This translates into CATTGGDGNTIYF.

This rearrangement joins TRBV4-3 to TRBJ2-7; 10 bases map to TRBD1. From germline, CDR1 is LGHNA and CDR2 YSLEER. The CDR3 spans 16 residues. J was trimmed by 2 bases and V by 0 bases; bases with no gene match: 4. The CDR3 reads CASSQDLGTGAYEQYF. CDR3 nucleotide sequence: TGCGCCAGCAGCCAAGACCTAGGGACAGGGGCCTACGAGCAGTACTTC.

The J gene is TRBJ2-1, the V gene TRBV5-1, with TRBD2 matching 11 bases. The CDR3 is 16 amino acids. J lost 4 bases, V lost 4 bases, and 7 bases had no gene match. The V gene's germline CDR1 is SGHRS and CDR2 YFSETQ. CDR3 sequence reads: CASSPSGTSGYNEQFF. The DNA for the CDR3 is TGCGCCAGCAGCCCCTCCGGGACTAGCGGATACAATGAGCAGTTCTTC.

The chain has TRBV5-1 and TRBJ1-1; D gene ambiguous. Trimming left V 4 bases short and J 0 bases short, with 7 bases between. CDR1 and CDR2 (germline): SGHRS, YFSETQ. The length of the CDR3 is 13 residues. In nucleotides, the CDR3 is TGCGCCAGCAGCCTGTCGGTGAACACTGAAGCTTTCTTT. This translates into CASSLSVNTEAFF.

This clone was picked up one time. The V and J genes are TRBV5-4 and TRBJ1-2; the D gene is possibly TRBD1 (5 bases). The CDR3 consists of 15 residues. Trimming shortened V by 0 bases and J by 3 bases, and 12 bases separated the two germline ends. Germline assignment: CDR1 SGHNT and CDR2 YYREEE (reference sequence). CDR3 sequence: CASSLVAGIDYGYTF. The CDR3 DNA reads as TGTGCCAGCAGCTTGGTTGCAGGGATTGACTATGGCTACACCTTC. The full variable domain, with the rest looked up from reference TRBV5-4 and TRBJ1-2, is ETGVTQSPTHLIKTRGQQVTLRCSSQSGHNTVSWYQQALGQGPQFIFQYYREEENGRGNFPPRFSGLQFPNYSSELNVNALELDDSALYLCASSLVAGIDYGYTFGSGTRLTVV.

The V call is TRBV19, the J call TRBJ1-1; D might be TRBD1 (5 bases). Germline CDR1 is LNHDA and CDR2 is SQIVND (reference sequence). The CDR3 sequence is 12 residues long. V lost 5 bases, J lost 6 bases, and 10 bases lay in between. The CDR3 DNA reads TGTGCCAGTAGTTATCGGACATCTGAAGCTTTCTTT. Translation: CASSYRTSEAFF.

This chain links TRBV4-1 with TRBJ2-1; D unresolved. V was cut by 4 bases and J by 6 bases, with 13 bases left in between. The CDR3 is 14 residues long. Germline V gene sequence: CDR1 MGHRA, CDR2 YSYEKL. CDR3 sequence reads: CASSRPQVGNEQFF. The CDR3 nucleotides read TGCGCCAGCAGCCGACCCCAGGTGGGCAATGAGCAGTTCTTC.

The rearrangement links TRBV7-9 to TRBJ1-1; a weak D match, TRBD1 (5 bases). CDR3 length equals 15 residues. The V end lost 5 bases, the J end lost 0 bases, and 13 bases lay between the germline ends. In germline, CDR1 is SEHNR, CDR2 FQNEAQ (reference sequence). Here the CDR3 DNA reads TGTGCCAGCAGCCCTGGGGCGGCAGTGAACACTGAAGCTTTCTTT. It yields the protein CASSPGAAVNTEAFF.